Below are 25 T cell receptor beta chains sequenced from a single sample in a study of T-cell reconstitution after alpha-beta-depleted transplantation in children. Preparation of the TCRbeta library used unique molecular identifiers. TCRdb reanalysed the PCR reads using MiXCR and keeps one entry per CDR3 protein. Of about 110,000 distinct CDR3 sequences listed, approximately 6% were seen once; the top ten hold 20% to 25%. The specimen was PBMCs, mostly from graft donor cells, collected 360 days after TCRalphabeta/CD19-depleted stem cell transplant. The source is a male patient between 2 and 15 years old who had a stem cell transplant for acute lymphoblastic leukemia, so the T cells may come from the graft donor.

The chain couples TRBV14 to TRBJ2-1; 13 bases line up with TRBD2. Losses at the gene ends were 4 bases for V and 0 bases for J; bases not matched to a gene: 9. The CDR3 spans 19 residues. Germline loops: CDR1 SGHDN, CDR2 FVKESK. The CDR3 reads CASSRPGLAGQSSYNEQFF. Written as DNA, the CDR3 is TGTGCCAGCAGCCGCCCGGGACTAGCGGGGCAGAGCTCCTACAATGAGCAGTTCTTC.

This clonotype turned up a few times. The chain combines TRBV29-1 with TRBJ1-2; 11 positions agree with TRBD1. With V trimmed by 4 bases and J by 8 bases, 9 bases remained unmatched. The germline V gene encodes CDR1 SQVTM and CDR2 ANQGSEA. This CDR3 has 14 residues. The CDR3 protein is CSVVGTGGGRGYTF. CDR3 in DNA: TGCAGCGTTGTTGGGACAGGGGGGGGAAGGGGCTACACCTTC.

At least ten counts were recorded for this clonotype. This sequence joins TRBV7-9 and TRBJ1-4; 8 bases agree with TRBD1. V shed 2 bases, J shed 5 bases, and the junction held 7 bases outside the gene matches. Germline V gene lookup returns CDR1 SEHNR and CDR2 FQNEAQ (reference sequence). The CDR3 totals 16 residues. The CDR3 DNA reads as TGTGCCAGCAGCTTACTCCAGGGGGCCCCCAATGAAAAACTGTTTTTT. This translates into CASSLLQGAPNEKLFF.

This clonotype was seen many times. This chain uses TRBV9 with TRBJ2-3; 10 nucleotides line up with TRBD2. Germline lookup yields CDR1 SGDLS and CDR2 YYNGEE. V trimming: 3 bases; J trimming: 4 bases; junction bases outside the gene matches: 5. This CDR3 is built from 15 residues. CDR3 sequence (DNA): TGTGCCAGCAGCGCCAGCGGGGGGGCCTCAGATACGCAGTATTTT. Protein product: CASSASGGASDTQYF.

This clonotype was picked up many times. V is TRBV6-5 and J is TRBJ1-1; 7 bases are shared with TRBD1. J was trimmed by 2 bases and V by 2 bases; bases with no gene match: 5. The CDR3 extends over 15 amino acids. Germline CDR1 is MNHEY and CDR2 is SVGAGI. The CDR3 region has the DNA TGTGCCAGCAGTTACACAGGGGCTCTCAACACTGAAGCTTTCTTT. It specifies CASSYTGALNTEAFF.

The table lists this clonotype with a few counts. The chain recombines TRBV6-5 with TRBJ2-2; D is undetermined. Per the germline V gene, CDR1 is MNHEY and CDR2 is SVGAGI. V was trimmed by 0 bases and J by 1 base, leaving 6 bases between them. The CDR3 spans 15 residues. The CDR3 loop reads CASSYSVENTGELFF. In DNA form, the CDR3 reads TGTGCCAGCAGTTACTCGGTGGAGAACACCGGGGAGCTGTTTTTT.

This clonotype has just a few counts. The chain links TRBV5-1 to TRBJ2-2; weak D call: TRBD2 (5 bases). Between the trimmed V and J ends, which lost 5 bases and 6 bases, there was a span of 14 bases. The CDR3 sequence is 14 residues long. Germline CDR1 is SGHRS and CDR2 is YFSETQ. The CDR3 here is CASRTRKEAGELFF. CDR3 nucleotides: TGCGCCAGCAGGACGAGGAAGGAGGCCGGGGAGCTGTTTTTT.

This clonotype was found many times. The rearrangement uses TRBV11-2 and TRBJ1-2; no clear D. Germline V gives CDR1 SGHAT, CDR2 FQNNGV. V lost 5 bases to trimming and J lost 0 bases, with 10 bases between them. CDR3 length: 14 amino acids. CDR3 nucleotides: TGTGCCAGCAGCATTAGGGATGCTAACTATGGCTACACCTTC. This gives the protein CASSIRDANYGYTF.

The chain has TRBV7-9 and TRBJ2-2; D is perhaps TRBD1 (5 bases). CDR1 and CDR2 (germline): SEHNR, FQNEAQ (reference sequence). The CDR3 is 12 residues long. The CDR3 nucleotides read TGTAGGTACAGGACGAACACCGGGGAGCTGTTTTTT. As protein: CRYRTNTGELFF. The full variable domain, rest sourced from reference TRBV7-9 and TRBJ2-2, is DTGVSQNPRHKITKRGQNVTFRCDPISEHNRLYWYRQTLGQGPEFLTYFQNEAQLEKSRLLSDRFSAERPKGSFSTLEIQRTEQGDSAMYLCRYRTNTGELFFGEGSRLTVL.

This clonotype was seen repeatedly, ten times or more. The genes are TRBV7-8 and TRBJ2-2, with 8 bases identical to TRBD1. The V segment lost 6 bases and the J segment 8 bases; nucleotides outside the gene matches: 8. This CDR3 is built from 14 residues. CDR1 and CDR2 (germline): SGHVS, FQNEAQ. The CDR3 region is CASRPNRGRGELFF. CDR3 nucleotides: TGTGCCAGCAGACCCAACAGGGGGAGAGGGGAGCTGTTTTTT.

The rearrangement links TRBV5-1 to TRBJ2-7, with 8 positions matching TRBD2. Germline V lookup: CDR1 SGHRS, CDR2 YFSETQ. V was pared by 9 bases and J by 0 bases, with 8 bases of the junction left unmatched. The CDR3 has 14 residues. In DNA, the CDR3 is TGCGCCACCTCCTTTGGGACTAGCTCCTACGAGCAGTACTTC. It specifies CATSFGTSSYEQYF.

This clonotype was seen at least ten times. CDR3 sequence reads: CASSFPGLGTDTQYF. Written as DNA, the CDR3 is TGTGCCAGCAGCTTCCCGGGACTAGGCACAGATACGCAGTATTTT. The V and J genes are TRBV11-2 and TRBJ2-3, with 8 bases fitting TRBD2. Germline V CDR1 and CDR2: SGHAT, FQNNGV. This CDR3 spans 15 amino acids. V shed 3 bases, J shed 1 base, and the junction held 3 bases outside the gene matches.

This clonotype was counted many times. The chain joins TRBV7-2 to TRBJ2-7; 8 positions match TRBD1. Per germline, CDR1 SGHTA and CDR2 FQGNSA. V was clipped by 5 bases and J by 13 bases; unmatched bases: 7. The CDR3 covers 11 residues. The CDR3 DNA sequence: TGTGCCAGCAGCGACGACAGGGGAATATACTTC. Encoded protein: CASSDDRGIYF.

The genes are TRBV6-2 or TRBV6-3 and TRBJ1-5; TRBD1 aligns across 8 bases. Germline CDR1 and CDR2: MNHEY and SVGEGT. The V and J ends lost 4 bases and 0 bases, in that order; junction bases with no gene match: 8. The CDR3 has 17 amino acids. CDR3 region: CASSLFGTGYSNQPQHF. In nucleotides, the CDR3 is TGTGCCAGCAGTTTGTTCGGGACAGGTTATAGCAATCAGCCCCAGCATTTT.

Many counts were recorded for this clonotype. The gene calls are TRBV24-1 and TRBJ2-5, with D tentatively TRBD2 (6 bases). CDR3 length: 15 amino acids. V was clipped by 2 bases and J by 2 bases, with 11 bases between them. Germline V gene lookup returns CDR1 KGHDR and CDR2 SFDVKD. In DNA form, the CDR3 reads TGTGCCACCAGTGATTCGGAGGGCTGGCAAGAGACCCAGTACTTC. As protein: CATSDSEGWQETQYF.

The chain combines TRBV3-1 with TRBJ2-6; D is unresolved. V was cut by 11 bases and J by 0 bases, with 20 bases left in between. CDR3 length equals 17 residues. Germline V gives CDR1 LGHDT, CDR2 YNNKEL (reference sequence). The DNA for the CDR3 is TGTGCCCTCAGCCTTTTACGGGTGAGCTCTGGGGCCAACGTCCTGACTTTC. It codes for CALSLLRVSSGANVLTF.

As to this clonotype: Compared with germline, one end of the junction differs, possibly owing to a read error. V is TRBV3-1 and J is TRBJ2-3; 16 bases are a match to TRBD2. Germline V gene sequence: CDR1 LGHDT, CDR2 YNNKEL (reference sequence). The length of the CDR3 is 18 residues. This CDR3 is CTSSLMGLAGGPEDTQYF. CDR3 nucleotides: TGTACCAGCAGTTTAATGGGACTAGCGGGGGGGCCCGAAGATACGCAGTATTTT.

CDR3: CASWGRTAATYEQFF. The CDR3 DNA sequence: TGTGCCAGCTGGGGGAGGACAGCAGCAACCTATGAGCAGTTCTTC. The rearrangement joins TRBV4-2 to TRBJ2-1; D possibly uses TRBD1 or TRBD2 (6 bases each). This CDR3 has 15 residues. The germline V gene has CDR1 LGHNA and CDR2 YNFKEQ. Trimming cost V 8 bases and J 8 bases, with 22 bases left between them.

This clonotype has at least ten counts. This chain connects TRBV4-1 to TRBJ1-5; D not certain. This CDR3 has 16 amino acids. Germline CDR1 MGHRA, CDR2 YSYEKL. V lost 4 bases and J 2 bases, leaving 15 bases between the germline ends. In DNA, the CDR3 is TGCGCCAGCAGCCTTATGTGGCCGGGCGGCAATCAGCCCCAGCATTTT. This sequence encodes CASSLMWPGGNQPQHF.

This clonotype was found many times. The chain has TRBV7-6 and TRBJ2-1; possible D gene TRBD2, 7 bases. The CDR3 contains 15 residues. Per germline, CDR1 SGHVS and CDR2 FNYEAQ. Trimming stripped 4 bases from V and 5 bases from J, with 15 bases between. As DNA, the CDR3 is TGTGCCAGCAGCTCCTTTCGGGGGGCGCACAATGAGCAGTTCTTC. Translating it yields CASSSFRGAHNEQFF. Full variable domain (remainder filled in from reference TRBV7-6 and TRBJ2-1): GAGVSQSPRYKVTKRGQDVALRCDPISGHVSLYWYRQALGQGPEFLTYFNYEAQQDKSGLPNDRFSAERPEGSISTLTIQRTEQRDSAMYRCASSSFRGAHNEQFFGPGTRLTVL.

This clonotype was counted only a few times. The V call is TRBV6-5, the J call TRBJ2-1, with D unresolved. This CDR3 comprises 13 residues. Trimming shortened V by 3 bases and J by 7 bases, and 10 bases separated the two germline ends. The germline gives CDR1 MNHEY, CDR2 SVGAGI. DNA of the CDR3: TGTGCCAGCAGTTATATAAGGTCTAATGAGCAGTTCTTC. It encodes CASSYIRSNEQFF.

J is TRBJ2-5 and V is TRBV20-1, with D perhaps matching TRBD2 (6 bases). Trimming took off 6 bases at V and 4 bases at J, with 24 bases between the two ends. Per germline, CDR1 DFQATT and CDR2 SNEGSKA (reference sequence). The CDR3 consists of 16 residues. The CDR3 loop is CSAPLTPRDGRETQYF. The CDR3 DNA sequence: TGCAGTGCCCCCCTTACCCCCCGGGACGGGAGAGAGACCCAGTACTTC.

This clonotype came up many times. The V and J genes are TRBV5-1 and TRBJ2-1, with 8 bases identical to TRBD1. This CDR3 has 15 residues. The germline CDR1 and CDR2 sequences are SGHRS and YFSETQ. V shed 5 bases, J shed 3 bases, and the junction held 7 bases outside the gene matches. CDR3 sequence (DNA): TGCGCCAGCAGTTATACAGGGGGAGACTACAATGAGCAGTTCTTC. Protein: CASSYTGGDYNEQFF. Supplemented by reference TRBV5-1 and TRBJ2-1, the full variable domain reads KAGVTQTPRYLIKTRGQQVTLSCSPISGHRSVSWYQQTPGQGLQFLFEYFSETQRNKGNFPGRFSGRQFSNSRSEMNVSTLELGDSALYLCASSYTGGDYNEQFFGPGTRLTVL.

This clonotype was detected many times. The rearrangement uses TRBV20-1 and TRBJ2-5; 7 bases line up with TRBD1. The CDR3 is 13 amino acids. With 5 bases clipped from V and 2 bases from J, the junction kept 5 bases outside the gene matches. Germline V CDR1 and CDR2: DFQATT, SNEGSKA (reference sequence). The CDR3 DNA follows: TGCAGTGCTGAAGGGACAGTGCAAGAGACCCAGTACTTC. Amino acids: CSAEGTVQETQYF.

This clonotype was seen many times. CDR3 in amino acids: CASTLGPTDTQYF. CDR3 coding DNA: TGTGCCAGCACCCTAGGGCCCACAGATACGCAGTATTTT. The gene calls are TRBV7-6 and TRBJ2-3; D remains unclear. Germline V gene sequence: CDR1 SGHVS, CDR2 FNYEAQ. V was pared by 7 bases and J by 2 bases, with 10 bases between. The CDR3 runs 13 residues.